The source of this T cell receptor (beta chain) is a study of cytomegalovirus exposure and HLA in healthy donors. The primer mix had 60 Vbeta and 13 Jbeta primers. Sequenced by immunoSEQ multiplex PCR; TCRdb stores in-frame clones only, minus some. Of 90,000 to 150,000 clones in the sample, about three fifths are singletons; the top ten hold about 9%. This CDR3 comprises 15 residues. From germline, CDR1 is MDHEN and CDR2 SYDVKM. Unmatched junction bases numbered 3, after V lost 5 bases and J lost 0 bases. The sequence was collected from a man aged 35 to 55 in good health and CMV-seropositive. The chain combines TRBV28 with TRBJ1-1; TRBD1 agrees at 10 bases. Material: PBMCs. The CDR3 DNA follows: TGTGCCAGCAGTCCGGACAGGGGGATGAACACTGAAGCTTTCTTT. It specifies CASSPDRGMNTEAFF.